The clone carrying this TCR beta chain was detected once. What it binds is unknown. The sample comes from a study of cytomegalovirus exposure and HLA in healthy donors. Study context: Earlier work reported approximately 110 million unique TCR beta sequences from about 200 million T cells.

Study-wide findings and caveats: The classifier reportedly diagnosed cytomegalovirus status with high sensitivity and specificity. Per a prior analysis, the majority of TCR beta V segments were productive roughly 87% or roughly 30% of the time.

In the PCR, 60 Vbeta and 13 Jbeta primers were used. Here immunoSEQ multiplex PCR was the method, and the copy in TCRdb shows in-frame clones only, minus some. The table records approximately 150,000 clones, about 73% of them present only once. Though nominally healthy at sampling, donors likely had unrecorded immune exposures. Material for sequencing was PBMCs. This clonotype originated in a woman in her forties or fifties in good health and CMV-seropositive.

As DNA, the CDR3 is TGCGCCAGCAGCTTGGGCGGGGGGAAAAATGAGCAGTTCTTC. It specifies CASSLGGGKNEQFF. The chain employs TRBV5-1 and TRBJ2-1; 8 bases line up with TRBD2. This CDR3 region has 14 residues. Looked up from germline, CDR1 is SGHRS and CDR2 is YFSETQ. J lost 7 bases, V lost 0 bases, and 3 bases had no gene match.